The 14 T cell receptor beta chains presented below share a single source sample, sequenced in a study of vaccination and CD4 T cells after COVID-19. Documented treatment: approximately nine-day PBMC culture with coronavirus spike peptide pools or control peptides (ViraFEST assay). Sequenced with the Oncomine TCR Beta short-read assay was DNA taken from cultured CD4+ T cells. In TCRdb, the PCR reads were re-called with MiXCR into one record per CDR3 protein. Seen here are some 18,000 distinct CDR3 sequences, roughly 48% observed once, and the top ten hold roughly 10%. These TCRs' antigens remain unknown. The sample here was CD4+ T cells from blood, cultured in vitro, taken before SARS-CoV-2 vaccination. These receptors were collected from a human donor who had recovered from COVID-19.

This clonotype has just a few counts. The genes are TRBV6-1 and TRBJ2-3; 7 bases match TRBD1. CDR3 length: 15 residues. Germline loops: CDR1 MNHNS, CDR2 SASEGT. Trimming removed 5 bases from V and 3 bases from J; junction bases left unmatched: 8. The CDR3 protein is CASSQRQGVTDTQYF. In DNA, the CDR3 is TGTGCCAGCAGTCAAAGACAGGGCGTAACAGATACGCAGTATTTT.

The CDR3 DNA sequence: TGTGCCAGCAGCCCCGGACTAGCGGGAGGAGGGGGAGATACGCAGTATTTT. Protein sequence: CASSPGLAGGGGDTQYF. The rearrangement uses TRBV7-2 and TRBJ2-3; 14 bases are shared with TRBD2. Germline-derived CDR1 and CDR2 are SGHTA and FQGNSA. This CDR3 contains 17 residues. With 5 bases clipped from V and 5 bases from J, the junction kept 9 bases outside the gene matches.

The chain carries TRBV9 and TRBJ2-5; D remains unclear. CDR1 is SGDLS and CDR2 is YYNGEE in the germline V gene. CDR3 length: 14 residues. The V and J ends lost 0 bases and 5 bases respectively, with 11 bases between them. CDR3 sequence reads: CASSVDPLGETQYF. The CDR3 region has the DNA TGTGCCAGCAGCGTAGACCCCTTAGGGGAGACCCAGTACTTC.

The gene calls are TRBV28 and TRBJ2-3; D gene unclear. CDR3 size: 12 residues. The V end lost 5 bases, the J end lost 0 bases, and 3 bases lay between the germline ends. Per the germline V gene, CDR1 is MDHEN and CDR2 is SYDVKM. Here the CDR3 DNA reads TGTGCCAGCAGTGACAGCACAGATACGCAGTATTTT. Encoded protein: CASSDSTDTQYF.

The chain employs TRBV27 and TRBJ2-5, with TRBD2 matching over 7 bases. Germline V gene sequence: CDR1 MNHEY, CDR2 SMNVEV (reference sequence). This CDR3 spans 14 amino acids. After removal of 3 bases from V and 5 bases from J, the junction contained 6 bases not matched to a gene. This chain's CDR3 is CASSFRRGGETQYF. The CDR3 DNA is TGTGCCAGCAGTTTTAGGCGGGGAGGGGAGACCCAGTACTTC.

This clonotype was seen more than once but under ten times. The CDR3 region is CASSPRPPHTHTEAFF. Written as DNA, the CDR3 is TGTGCCAGCAGCCCTCGTCCCCCCCACACCCACACTGAAGCTTTCTTT. The genes are TRBV6-1 and TRBJ1-1; D gene unclear. The CDR3 length is 16 residues. Germline V CDR1 and CDR2: MNHNS, SASEGT. The germline V and J ends were trimmed by 6 bases and 3 bases, with 20 bases remaining between them.

The genes are TRBV20-1 and TRBJ1-6; D perhaps matches TRBD1 (6 bases). V was pared by 5 bases and J by 12 bases, with 23 bases between. Germline loops: CDR1 DFQATT, CDR2 SNEGSKA (reference sequence). The CDR3 consists of 15 residues. CDR3 coding DNA: TGCAGTGCTCCGATCCCGGCAGGGGCGACGCGACCCCTCCACTTT. Residues: CSAPIPAGATRPLHF.

The rearrangement links TRBV27 to TRBJ2-5, with D perhaps matching TRBD1 (6 bases). V lost 10 bases and J lost 4, with 22 bases in between. The CDR3 covers 15 residues. Germline V gives CDR1 MNHEY, CDR2 SMNVEV (reference sequence). The CDR3 reads CATFGWGHGRETQYF. CDR3 DNA sequence: TGTGCCACATTTGGGTGGGGGCACGGGCGAGAGACCCAGTACTTC.

This clonotype is hyperexpanded by share. The chain has TRBV6-1 and TRBJ1-5; possibly TRBD1 for D (5 bases). CDR3 length equals 14 residues. V was pared by 7 bases and J by 0 bases, with 10 bases between. Germline CDR1 reads MNHNS; CDR2 reads SASEGT. The CDR3 DNA sequence: TGTGCCAGCATCTGGGGGGATAGCAATCAGCCCCAGCATTTT. Protein: CASIWGDSNQPQHF.

The chain uses TRBV20-1 and TRBJ2-3; 7 nucleotides match TRBD2. The CDR3 is 14 amino acids. Germline-derived CDR1 and CDR2 are DFQATT and SNEGSKA (reference sequence). V was clipped by 7 bases and J by 2 bases; unmatched bases: 9. CDR3 bases: TGCAGTGTTTCTAGCGGAAGGATCACAGATACGCAGTATTTT. Translated: CSVSSGRITDTQYF.

The chain joins TRBV5-1 to TRBJ2-7, with D perhaps assigned TRBD1 or TRBD2 (5 bases each). V was trimmed by 4 bases and J by 2 bases, leaving 19 bases between them. CDR1 and CDR2 from the germline V gene are SGHRS and YFSETQ. The CDR3 is made up of 16 amino acids. The CDR3 spells CASSSYRDRSPYEQYF. CDR3 DNA: TGCGCCAGCAGCAGCTACCGGGACCGGTCCCCCTACGAGCAGTACTTC.

The gene calls are TRBV6-5 and TRBJ2-5, with D hard to call. V was cut by 2 bases and J by 2 bases, with 9 bases left in between. Germline CDR1 is MNHEY and CDR2 is SVGAGI. The CDR3 totals 14 residues. This CDR3 is CASSYSEQQETQYF. The DNA of the CDR3 is TGTGCCAGCAGTTACAGCGAGCAGCAAGAGACCCAGTACTTC.

This clonotype appeared a few times. The J gene is TRBJ1-5, the V gene TRBV6-5; weak D call: TRBD1 (6 bases). Germline V gene lookup returns CDR1 MNHEY and CDR2 SVGAGI. This CDR3 spans 16 amino acids. The germline V and J ends were trimmed by 4 bases and 5 bases, with 18 bases remaining between them. Written as DNA, the CDR3 is TGTGCCAGCAGTTCCACTATCGACAGGCCTTATCAGCCCCAGCATTTT. This codes for CASSSTIDRPYQPQHF.

This clonotype has a handful of counts. This rearrangement joins TRBV25-1 to TRBJ2-3; TRBD1 is a possible D gene (6 bases). The germline gives CDR1 MGHDK, CDR2 SYGVNS. The V gene lost 6 bases and the J gene lost 2 bases, with 9 bases spanning the gap. The CDR3 consists of 13 residues. CDR3 DNA sequence: TGTGCCAGCAGGGGGGCCAACACAGATACGCAGTATTTT. It is translated as CASRGANTDTQYF.